This TCR beta chain was identified in a study of Ad26.COV2.S vaccination and SARS-CoV-2 variants. Overall study context: Donor was assigned to the Ad26.COV2.S arm of trial COV1001. Ad26.COV2.S was injected intramuscularly once or twice, 56 days apart. General study findings and limits: Comparable non-spike TCR breadth was observed in vaccine and placebo recipients.

The treatment here: 19 received Ad26.COV2.S at low or high dose, single or two shots; 5 received placebo; per-sample allocation not given. Following the first vaccine or placebo injection, samples were taken on day 63. Some clones are missing from TCRdb's copy, which holds only in-frame ones; the method was immunoSEQ multiplex PCR. This table holds 350,000 to 400,000 clones, 80% to 90% found once. In its sample, this clone was seen once. Its antigen is not identified. This receptor was identified in a person between 18 and 65 years old who received the Ad26.COV2.S COVID-19 vaccine or a placebo. This sample comprised peripheral blood, obtained in a trial of Ad26.COV2.S vaccine versus placebo.

The CDR3 sequence is CASSIDLGGNEQFF. For the CDR3, the DNA is TGTGCCAGTAGTATAGATCTGGGGGGCAATGAGCAGTTCTTC. The V gene is TRBV19, the J gene TRBJ2-1; TRBD2 is a possible D gene (6 bases). The CDR3 runs to 14 residues. Between the trimmed V and J ends, which lost 0 bases and 6 bases, there was a span of 9 bases. Germline V gene sequence: CDR1 LNHDA, CDR2 SQIVND (reference sequence).